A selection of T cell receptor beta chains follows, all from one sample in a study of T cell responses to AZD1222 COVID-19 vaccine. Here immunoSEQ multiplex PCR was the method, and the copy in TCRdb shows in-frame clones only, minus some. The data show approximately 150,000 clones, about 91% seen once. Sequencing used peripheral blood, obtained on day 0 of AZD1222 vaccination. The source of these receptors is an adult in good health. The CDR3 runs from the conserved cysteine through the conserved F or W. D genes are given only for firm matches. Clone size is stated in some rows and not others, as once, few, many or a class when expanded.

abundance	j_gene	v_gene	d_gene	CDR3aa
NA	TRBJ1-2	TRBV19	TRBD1	CASSTPGTVYGYTF
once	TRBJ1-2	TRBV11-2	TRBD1	CASSVTGGSNYGYTF
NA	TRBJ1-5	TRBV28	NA	CASIFSDGGGQPQHF
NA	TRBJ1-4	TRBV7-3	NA	CASSSTSGPNEKLFF
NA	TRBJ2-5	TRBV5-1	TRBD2	CASSLGLAGNLETQYF
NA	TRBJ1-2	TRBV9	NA	CASSVAGGNYGYTF
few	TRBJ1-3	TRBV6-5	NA	CASSMELYSGNTIYF
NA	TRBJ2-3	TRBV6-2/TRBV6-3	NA	CASSYSEKSDTQYF
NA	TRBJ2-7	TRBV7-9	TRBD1	CASSYPGQGAAEQYF
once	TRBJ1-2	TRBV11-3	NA	CASSLAQAGVGVAF
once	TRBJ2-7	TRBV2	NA	CASSPGTSHYEQYF
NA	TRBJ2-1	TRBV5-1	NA	CASSLVGSQIDEQFF
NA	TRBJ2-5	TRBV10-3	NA	CATRGAREAETQYF
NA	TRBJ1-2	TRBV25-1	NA	CASSEYEQDPYGYTF
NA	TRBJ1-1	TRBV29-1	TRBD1	CSGTQGSNTEAFF
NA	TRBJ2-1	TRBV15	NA	CATSRPLGEQQNEQFF
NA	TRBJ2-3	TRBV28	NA	CASSLWQGKQSSTDTQYF
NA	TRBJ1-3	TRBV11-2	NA	CASRAWGGVKNTIYF
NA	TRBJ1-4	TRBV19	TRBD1	CASSRRTGTGSDEKLFF
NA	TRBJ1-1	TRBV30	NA	CAWSARGGHSAFF